The clone carrying this T cell receptor (beta chain) was detected many times. Construction of the TCRbeta library involved unique molecular identifiers. In TCRdb, the PCR reads were re-called with MiXCR into one record per CDR3 protein. This table holds hundreds of thousands of distinct CDR3 sequences, approximately 9% found once. These data are taken from a study of T-cell reconstitution after alpha-beta-depleted transplantation in children. The material was PBMCs from the stem cell graft donor, obtained from the stem cell graft. This TCR derives from a human donor who donated a stem cell graft to a child with acute lymphoblastic leukemia.

The DNA of the CDR3 is TGCAGTGCTAGAGATAGGACGCGAACCTACGAGCAGTACTTC. As protein: CSARDRTRTYEQYF. This chain connects TRBV20-1 to TRBJ2-7; no reliable D call. The germline gives CDR1 DFQATT, CDR2 SNEGSKA (reference sequence). The V end was cut by 0 bases, the J end by 2 bases, with 11 bases between. CDR3 size: 14 residues.